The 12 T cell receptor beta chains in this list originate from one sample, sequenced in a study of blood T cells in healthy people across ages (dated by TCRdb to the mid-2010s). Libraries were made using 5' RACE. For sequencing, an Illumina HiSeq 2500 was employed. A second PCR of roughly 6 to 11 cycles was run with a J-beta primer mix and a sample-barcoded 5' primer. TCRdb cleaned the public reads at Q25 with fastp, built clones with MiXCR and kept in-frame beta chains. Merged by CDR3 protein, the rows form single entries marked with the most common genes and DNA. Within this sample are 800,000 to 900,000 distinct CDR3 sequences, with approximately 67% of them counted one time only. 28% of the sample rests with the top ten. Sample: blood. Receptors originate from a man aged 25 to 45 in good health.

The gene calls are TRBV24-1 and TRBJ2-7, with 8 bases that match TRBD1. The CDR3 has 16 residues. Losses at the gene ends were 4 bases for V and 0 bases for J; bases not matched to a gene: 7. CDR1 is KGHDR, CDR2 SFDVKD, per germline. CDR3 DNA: TGTGCCACCAGTGACCCGGGACAGGCATACTCCTACGAGCAGTACTTC. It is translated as CATSDPGQAYSYEQYF.

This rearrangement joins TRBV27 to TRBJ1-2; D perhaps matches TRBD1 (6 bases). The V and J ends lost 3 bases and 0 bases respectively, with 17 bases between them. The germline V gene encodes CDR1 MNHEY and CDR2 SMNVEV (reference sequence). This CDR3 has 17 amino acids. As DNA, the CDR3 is TGTGCCAGCAGTTTGTCACCCGGGACAAGGGCTAACTATGGCTACACCTTC. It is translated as CASSLSPGTRANYGYTF.

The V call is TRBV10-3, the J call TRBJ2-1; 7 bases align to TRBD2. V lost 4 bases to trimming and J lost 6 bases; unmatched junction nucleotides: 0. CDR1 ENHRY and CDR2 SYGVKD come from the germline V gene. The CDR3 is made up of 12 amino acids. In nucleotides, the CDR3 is TGTGCCATCAGTGGGACTAGCAATGAGCAGTTCTTC. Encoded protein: CAISGTSNEQFF.

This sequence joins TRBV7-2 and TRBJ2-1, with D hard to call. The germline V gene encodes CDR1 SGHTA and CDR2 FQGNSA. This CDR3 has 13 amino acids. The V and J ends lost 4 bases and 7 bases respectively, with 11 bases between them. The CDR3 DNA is TGTGCCAGCAGCTCGCGATCGGTTAATGAGCAGTTCTTC. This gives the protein CASSSRSVNEQFF.

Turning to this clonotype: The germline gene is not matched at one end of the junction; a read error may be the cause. The DNA for the CDR3 is TGTTCCAGCAGTTACTCACTAGCGCATGAGCAGTTCTTC. Translating it yields CSSSYSLAHEQFF. The rearrangement uses TRBV6-6 and TRBJ2-1; 7 positions agree with TRBD2. The CDR3 contains 13 residues. CDR1 MNHNY and CDR2 SVGAGI come from the germline V gene (reference sequence).

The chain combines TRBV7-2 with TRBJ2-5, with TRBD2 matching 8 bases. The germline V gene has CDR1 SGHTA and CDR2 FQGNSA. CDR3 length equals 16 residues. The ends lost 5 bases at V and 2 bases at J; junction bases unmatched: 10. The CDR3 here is CASSQYSGVGQETQYF. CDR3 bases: TGTGCCAGCAGCCAGTATAGCGGGGTTGGTCAAGAGACCCAGTACTTC.

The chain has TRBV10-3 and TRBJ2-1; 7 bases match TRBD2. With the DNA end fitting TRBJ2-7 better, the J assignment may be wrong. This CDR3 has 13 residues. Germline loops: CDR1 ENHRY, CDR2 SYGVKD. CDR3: CAIARSSGNEQYF. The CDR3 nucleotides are TGTGCCATCGCTCGGTCTAGCGGCAATGAGCAGTACTTC.

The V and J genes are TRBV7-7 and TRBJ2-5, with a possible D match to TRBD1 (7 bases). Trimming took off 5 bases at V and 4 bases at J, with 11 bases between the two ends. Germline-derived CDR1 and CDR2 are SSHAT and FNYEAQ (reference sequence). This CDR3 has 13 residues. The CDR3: CASSRRDRETQYF. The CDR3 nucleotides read TGTGCCAGCAGCAGGCGGGACAGAGAGACCCAGTACTTC.

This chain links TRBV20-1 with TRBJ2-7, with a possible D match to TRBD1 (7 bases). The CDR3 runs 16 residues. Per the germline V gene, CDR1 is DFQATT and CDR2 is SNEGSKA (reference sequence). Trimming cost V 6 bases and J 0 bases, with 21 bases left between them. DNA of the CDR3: TGCAGTGCGGACGAGACTAGACGACAGGGCTCCTACGAGCAGTACTTC. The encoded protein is CSADETRRQGSYEQYF.

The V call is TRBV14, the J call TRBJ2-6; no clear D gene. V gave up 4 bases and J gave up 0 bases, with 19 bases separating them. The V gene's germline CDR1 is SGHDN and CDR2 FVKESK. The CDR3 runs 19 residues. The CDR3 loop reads CASSLKRPWVSSGANVLTF. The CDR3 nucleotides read TGTGCCAGCAGCCTTAAGCGTCCCTGGGTCAGCTCTGGGGCCAACGTCCTGACTTTC.

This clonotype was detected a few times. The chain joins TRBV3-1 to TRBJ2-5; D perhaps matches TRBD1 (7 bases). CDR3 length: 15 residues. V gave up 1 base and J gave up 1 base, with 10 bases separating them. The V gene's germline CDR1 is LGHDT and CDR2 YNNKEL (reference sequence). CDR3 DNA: TGTGCCAGCAGCCAAGGCGGGACAGCCCAAGAGACCCAGTACTTC. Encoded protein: CASSQGGTAQETQYF.

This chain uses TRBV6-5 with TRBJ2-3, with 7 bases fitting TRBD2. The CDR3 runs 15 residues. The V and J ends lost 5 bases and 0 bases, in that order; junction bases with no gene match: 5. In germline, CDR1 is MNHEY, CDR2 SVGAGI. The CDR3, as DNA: TGTGCCAGCAGTGATTTGCGGGGGAGCACAGATACGCAGTATTTT. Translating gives CASSDLRGSTDTQYF.